This T cell receptor beta chain stems from a study of cytomegalovirus exposure and HLA in healthy donors. Study-level points and caveats: Investigators reported 150 to 200 TCR beta chains as tied to cytomegalovirus. Later on, analysis showed that most CMV-associated TCR beta chains appeared to be HLA-restricted. Usually a TCR sequence was rare, but some public TCRs were found in many donors.

The PCR ran on 60 Vbeta and 13 Jbeta primers. TCRdb's table, derived via immunoSEQ multiplex PCR, lists solely in-frame clones and lacks some. The sample lists 110,000 or so clones, under 80% occurring once. Concerning this clone itself: The antigen is undetermined.

CDR1 SGHRS and CDR2 YFSETQ come from the germline V gene. Trimming left V 1 base short and J 1 base short, with 5 bases between. The CDR3 runs to 13 residues. Samples came from healthy bone marrow donors. Sample: PBMCs. The clonotype originates from a woman between 40 and 55 years old in good health and CMV-seropositive. The chain links TRBV5-1 to TRBJ2-5; D is ambiguous. The CDR3 reads CASSLMSQETQYF. In nucleotides, the CDR3 is TGCGCCAGCAGCTTGATGAGCCAAGAGACCCAGTACTTC.